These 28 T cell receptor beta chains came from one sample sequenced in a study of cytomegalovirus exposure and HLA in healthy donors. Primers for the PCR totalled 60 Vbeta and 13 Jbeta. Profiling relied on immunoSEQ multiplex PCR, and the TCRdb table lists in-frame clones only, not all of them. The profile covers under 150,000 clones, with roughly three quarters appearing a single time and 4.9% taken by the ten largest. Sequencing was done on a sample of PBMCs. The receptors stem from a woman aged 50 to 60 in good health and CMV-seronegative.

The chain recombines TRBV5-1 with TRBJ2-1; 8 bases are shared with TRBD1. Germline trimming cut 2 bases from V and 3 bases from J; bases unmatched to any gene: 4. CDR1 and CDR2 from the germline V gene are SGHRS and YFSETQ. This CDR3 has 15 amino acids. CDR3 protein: CASSFSGGGYNEQFF. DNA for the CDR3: TGCGCCAGCAGCTTCTCAGGGGGCGGCTACAATGAGCAGTTCTTC.

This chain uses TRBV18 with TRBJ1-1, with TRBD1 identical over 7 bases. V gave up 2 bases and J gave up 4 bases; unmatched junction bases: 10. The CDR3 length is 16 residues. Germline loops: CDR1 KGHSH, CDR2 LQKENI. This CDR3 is CASSPRQGSIVTEAFF. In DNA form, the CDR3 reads TGTGCCAGCTCACCAAGACAGGGTAGTATCGTCACTGAAGCTTTCTTT. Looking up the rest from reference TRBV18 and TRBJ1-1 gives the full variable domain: NAGVMQNPRHLVRRRGQEARLRCSPMKGHSHVYWYRQLPEEGLKFMVYLQKENIIDESGMPKERFSAEFPKEGPSILRIQQVVRGDSAAYFCASSPRQGSIVTEAFFGQGTRLTVV.

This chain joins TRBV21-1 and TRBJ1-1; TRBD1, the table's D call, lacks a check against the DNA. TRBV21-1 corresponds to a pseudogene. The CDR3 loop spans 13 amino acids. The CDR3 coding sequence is TGTGCCAGCAGCGCGACAGGGCGAGCTGAAGCTTTCTTT. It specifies CASSATGRAEAFF.

CDR3 sequence reads: CASGGTAVFYGYTF. DNA of the CDR3: TGTGCCAGCGGAGGGACAGCCGTGTTCTATGGCTACACCTTC. The chain uses TRBV7-9 and TRBJ1-2; 7 bases agree with TRBD1. After removal of 8 bases from V and 4 bases from J, the junction contained 10 bases not matched to a gene. Per the germline V gene, CDR1 is SEHNR and CDR2 is FQNEAQ (reference sequence). The CDR3 is made up of 14 amino acids.

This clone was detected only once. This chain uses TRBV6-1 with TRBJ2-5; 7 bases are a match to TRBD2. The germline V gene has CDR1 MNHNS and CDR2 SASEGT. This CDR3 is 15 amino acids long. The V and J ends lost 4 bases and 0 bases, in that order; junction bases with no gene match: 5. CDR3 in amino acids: CASSAGLVYQETQYF. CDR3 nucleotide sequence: TGTGCCAGCAGTGCCGGACTAGTGTACCAAGAGACCCAGTACTTC.

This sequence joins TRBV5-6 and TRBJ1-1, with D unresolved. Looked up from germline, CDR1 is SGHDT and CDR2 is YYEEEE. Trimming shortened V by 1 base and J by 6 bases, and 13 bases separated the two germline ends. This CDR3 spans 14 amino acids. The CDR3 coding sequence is TGTGCCAGCAGCTTGCTACGGAGTGCCCCTGAAGCTTTCTTT. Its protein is CASSLLRSAPEAFF. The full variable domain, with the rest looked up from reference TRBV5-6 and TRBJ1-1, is DAGVTQSPTHLIKTRGQQVTLRCSPKSGHDTVSWYQQALGQGPQFIFQYYEEEERQRGNFPDRFSGHQFPNYSSELNVNALLLGDSALYLCASSLLRSAPEAFFGQGTRLTVV.

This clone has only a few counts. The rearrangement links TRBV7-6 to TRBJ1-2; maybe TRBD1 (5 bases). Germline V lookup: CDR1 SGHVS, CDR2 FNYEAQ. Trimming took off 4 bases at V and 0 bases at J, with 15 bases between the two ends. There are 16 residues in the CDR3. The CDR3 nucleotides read TGTGCCAGCAGCTCGGATGCTAGGGGATCTAACTATGGCTACACCTTC. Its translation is CASSSDARGSNYGYTF.

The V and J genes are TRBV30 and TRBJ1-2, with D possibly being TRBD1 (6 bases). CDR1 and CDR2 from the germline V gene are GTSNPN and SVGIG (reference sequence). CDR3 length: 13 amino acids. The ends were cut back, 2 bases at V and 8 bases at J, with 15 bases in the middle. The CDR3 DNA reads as TGTGCCTGGAGTCCTGGGGGCGCGAAAGGCTACACCTTC. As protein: CAWSPGGAKGYTF.

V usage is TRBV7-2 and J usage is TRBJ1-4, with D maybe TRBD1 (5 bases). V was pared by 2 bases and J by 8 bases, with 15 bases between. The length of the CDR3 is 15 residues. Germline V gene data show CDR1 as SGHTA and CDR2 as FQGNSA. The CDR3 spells CASSLLGARVEKLFF. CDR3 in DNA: TGTGCCAGCAGCTTATTAGGGGCCCGGGTCGAAAAACTGTTTTTT.

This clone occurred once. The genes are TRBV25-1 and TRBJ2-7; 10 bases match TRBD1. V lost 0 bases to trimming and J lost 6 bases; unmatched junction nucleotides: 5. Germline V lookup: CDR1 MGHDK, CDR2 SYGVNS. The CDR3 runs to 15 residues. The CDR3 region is CASSEYGQGGSEQYF. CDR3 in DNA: TGTGCCAGCAGTGAATATGGACAGGGGGGGTCCGAGCAGTACTTC.

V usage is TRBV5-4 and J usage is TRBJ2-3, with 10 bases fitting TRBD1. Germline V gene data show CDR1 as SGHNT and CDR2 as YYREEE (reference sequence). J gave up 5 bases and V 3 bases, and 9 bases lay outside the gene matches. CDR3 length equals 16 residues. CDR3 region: CASSSAGTGDIDTQYF. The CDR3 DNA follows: TGTGCCAGCAGCTCCGCCGGGACAGGGGACATAGATACGCAGTATTTT.

CDR3 sequence (DNA): TGTGCCAGCAGTCTCGGACTCGGGCATTGGGTTGTCGAGCAGTACTTC. This sequence encodes CASSLGLGHWVVEQYF. The chain combines TRBV28 with TRBJ2-7, with a tentative D call TRBD2 (5 bases). This CDR3 comprises 16 residues. V shed 5 bases and J shed 6 bases, with 23 bases lying between them. The V gene's germline CDR1 is MDHEN and CDR2 SYDVKM.

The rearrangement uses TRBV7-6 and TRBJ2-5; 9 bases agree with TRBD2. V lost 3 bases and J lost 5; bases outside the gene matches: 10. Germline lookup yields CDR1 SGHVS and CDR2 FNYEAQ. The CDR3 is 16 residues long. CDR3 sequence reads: CASSLSGGPGRETQYF. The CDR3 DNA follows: TGTGCCAGCAGCTTGAGCGGGGGGCCCGGACGGGAGACCCAGTACTTC.

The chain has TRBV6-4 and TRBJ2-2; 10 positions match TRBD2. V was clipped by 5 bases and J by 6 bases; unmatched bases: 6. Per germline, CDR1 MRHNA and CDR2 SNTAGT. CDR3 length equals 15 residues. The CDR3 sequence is CASSSSGLAAGELFF. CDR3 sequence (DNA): TGTGCCAGCAGTTCCAGCGGACTAGCGGCCGGGGAGCTGTTTTTT.

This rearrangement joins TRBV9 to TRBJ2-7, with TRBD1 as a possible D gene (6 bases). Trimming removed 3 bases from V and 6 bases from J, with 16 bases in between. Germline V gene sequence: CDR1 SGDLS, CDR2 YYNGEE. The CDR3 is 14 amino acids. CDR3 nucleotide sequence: TGTGCCAGCAGCGACGGCATTGGACAGCCCGAGCAGTACTTC. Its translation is CASSDGIGQPEQYF.

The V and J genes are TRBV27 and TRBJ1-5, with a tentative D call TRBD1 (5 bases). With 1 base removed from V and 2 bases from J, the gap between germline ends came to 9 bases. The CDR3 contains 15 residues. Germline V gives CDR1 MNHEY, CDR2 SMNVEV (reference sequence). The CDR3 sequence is CASSLFPGGNQPQHF. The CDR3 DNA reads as TGTGCCAGCAGTTTATTTCCGGGGGGCAATCAGCCCCAGCATTTT.

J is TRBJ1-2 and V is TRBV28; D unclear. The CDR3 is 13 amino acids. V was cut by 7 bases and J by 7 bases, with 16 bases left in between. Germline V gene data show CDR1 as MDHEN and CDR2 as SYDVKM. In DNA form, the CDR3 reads TGTGCCAGCACCGCCTTGGTAACTAGTGGCTACACCTTC. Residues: CASTALVTSGYTF.

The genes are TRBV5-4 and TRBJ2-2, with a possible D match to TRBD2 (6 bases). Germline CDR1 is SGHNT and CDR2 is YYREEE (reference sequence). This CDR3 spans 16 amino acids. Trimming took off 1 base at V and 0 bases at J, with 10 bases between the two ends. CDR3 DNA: TGTGCCAGCAGCTTGTGGCGGGGAGCGAACACCGGGGAGCTGTTTTTT. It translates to CASSLWRGANTGELFF.

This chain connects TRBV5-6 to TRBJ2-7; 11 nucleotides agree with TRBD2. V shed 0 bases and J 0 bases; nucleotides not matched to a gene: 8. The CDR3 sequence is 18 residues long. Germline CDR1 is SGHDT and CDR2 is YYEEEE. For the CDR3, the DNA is TGTGCCAGCAGCTTGGGGCTAGCGGGGGGTCAGAGCTCCTACGAGCAGTACTTC. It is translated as CASSLGLAGGQSSYEQYF.

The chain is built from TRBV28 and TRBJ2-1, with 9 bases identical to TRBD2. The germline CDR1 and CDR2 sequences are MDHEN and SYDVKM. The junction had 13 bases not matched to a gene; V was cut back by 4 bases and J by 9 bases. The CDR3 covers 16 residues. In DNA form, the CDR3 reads TGTGCCAGCAGTTCGATACAGCGGGGGGCTCCTAGTGAGCAGTTCTTC. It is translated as CASSSIQRGAPSEQFF.

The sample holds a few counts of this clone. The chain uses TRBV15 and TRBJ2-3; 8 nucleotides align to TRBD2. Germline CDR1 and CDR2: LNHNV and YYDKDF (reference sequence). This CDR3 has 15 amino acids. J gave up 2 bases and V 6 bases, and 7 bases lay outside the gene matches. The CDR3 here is CATRTLAGLTDTQYF. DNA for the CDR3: TGTGCCACCAGAACCCTAGCGGGCCTCACAGATACGCAGTATTTT.

Written as DNA, the CDR3 is TGTGCCAGCAGTGAAAGGGCAGGGGGCTCGTCTGGCTACACCTTC. Its protein product is CASSERAGGSSGYTF. The chain uses TRBV2 and TRBJ1-2; 8 bases are shared with TRBD1. V was pared by 2 bases and J by 7 bases, with 9 bases of the junction left unmatched. The CDR3 runs 15 residues. Germline assignment: CDR1 SNHLY and CDR2 FYNNEI.

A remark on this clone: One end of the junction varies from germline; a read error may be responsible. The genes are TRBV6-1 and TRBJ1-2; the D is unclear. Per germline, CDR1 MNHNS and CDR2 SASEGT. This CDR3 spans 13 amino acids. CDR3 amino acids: CASSESLYYDYTF. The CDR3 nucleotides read TGTGCCAGCAGTGAAAGTTTGTACTATGACTACACCTTC.

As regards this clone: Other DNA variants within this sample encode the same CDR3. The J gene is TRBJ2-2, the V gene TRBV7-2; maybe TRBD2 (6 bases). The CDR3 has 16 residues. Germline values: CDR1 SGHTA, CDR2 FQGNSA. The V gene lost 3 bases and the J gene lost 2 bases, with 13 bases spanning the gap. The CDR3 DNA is TGTGCCAGCAGCTTTTCCGGGACTGGAAACACCGGGGAGCTGTTTTTT. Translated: CASSFSGTGNTGELFF.

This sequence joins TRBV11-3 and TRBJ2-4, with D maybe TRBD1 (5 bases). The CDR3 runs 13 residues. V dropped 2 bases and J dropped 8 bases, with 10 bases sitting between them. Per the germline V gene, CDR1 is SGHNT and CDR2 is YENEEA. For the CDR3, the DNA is TGTGCCAGCAGCTTACACAGGATAGACATTCAGTACTTC. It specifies CASSLHRIDIQYF. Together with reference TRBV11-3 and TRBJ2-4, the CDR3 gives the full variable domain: EAGVVQSPRYKIIEKKQPVAFWCNPISGHNTLYWYLQNLGQGPELLIRYENEEAVDDSQLPKDRFSAERLKGVDSTLKIQPAELGDSAVYLCASSLHRIDIQYFGAGTRLSVL.

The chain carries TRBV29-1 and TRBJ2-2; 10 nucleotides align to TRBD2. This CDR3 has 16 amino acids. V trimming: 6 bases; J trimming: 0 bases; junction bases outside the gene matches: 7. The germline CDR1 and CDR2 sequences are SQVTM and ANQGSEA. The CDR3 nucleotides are TGCAGCGTCCGGACTAGCGGTGGCGCGAACACCGGGGAGCTGTTTTTT. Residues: CSVRTSGGANTGELFF.

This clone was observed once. The CDR3 loop is CASSLDGTGVTDTQYF. The CDR3 nucleotides are TGCGCCAGCAGCCTAGACGGGACAGGGGTTACAGATACGCAGTATTTT. This chain connects TRBV4-1 to TRBJ2-3; 10 positions match TRBD1. J lost 3 bases, V lost 4 bases, and 7 bases had no gene match. The CDR3 covers 16 residues. Germline V gene sequence: CDR1 MGHRA, CDR2 YSYEKL.

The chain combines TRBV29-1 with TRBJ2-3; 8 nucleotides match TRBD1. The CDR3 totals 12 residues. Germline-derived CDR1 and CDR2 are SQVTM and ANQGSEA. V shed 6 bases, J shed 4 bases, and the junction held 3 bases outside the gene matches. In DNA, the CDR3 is TGCAGCGTAAAGGGACAGGCAGATACGCAGTATTTT. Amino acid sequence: CSVKGQADTQYF.